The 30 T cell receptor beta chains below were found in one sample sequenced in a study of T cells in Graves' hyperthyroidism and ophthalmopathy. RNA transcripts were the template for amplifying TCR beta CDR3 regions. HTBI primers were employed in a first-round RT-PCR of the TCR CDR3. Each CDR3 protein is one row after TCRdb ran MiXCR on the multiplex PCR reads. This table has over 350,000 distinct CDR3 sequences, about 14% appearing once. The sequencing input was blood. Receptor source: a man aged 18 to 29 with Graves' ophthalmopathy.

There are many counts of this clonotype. In DNA form, the CDR3 reads TGTGCCTGGAGTCAGCGGGGGGGCCACAATGAGCAGTTCTTC. It yields the protein CAWSQRGGHNEQFF. V gene TRBV30 combines with J gene TRBJ2-1; 10 nucleotides agree with TRBD2. This CDR3 is built from 14 residues. The germline CDR1 and CDR2 sequences are GTSNPN and SVGIG (reference sequence). V shed 2 bases, J shed 5 bases, and the junction held 3 bases outside the gene matches.

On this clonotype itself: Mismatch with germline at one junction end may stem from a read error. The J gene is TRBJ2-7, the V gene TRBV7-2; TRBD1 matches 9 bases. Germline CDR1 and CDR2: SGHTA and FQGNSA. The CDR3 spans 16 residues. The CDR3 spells CPSSLGVGQGSYEQYF. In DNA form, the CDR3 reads TGTCCCAGCAGCTTAGGCGTGGGACAGGGAAGCTACGAGCAGTACTTC.

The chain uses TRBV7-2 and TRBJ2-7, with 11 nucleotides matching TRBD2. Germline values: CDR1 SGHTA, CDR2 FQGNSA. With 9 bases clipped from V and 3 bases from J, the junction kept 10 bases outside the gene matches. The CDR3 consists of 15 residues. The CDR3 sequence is CASSLSSGGHYEQYF. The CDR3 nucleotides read TGTGCCAGTAGTTTGTCTAGCGGGGGGCACTACGAGCAGTACTTC. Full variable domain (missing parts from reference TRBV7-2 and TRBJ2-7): GAGVSQSPSNKVTEKGKDVELRCDPISGHTALYWYRQSLGQGLEFLIYFQGNSAPDKSGLPSDRFSAERTGGSVSTLTIQRTQQEDSAVYLCASSLSSGGHYEQYFGPGTRLTVT.

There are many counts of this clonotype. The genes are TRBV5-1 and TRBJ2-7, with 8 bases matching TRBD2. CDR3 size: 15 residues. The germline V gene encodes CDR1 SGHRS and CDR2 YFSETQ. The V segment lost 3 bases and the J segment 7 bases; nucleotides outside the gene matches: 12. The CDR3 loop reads CASSSAGSGSYEQYF. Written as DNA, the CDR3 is TGCGCCAGCAGCTCGGCGGGGAGCGGGAGTTATGAGCAGTACTTC.

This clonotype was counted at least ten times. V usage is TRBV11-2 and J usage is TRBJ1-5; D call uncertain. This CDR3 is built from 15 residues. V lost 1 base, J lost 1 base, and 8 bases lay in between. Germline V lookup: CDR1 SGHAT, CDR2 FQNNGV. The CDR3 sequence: CASSLADGSNQPQHF. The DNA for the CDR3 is TGTGCCAGCAGCTTAGCTGACGGGAGCAATCAGCCCCAGCATTTT. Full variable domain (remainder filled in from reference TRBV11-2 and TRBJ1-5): EAGVAQSPRYKIIEKRQSVAFWCNPISGHATLYWYQQILGQGPKLLIQFQNNGVVDDSQLPKDRFSAERLKGVDSTLKIQPAKLEDSAVYLCASSLADGSNQPQHFGDGTRLSIL.

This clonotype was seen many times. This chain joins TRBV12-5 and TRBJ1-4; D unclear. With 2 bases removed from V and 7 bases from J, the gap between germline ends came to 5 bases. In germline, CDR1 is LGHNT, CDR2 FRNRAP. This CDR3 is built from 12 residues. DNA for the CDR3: TGTGCTAGTGGTTTGACAGTTGAAAAACTGTTTTTT. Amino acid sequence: CASGLTVEKLFF.

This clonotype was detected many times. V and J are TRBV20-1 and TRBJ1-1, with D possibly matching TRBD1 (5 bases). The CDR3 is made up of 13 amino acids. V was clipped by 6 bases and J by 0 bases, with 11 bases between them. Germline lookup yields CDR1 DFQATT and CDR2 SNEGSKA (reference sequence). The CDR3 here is CSAAGRMNTEAFF. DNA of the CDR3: TGCAGTGCCGCGGGGCGAATGAACACTGAAGCTTTCTTT.

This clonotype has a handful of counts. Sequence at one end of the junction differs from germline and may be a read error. The CDR3 DNA reads TGTGCCGGCAGCTTGGAGGGAAGAAACACTGAAGCTTTCTTT. Its protein is CAGSLEGRNTEAFF. The chain links TRBV5-5 to TRBJ1-1; D not certain. Germline CDR1 reads SGHKS; CDR2 reads YYEKEE (reference sequence). This CDR3 region has 14 residues.

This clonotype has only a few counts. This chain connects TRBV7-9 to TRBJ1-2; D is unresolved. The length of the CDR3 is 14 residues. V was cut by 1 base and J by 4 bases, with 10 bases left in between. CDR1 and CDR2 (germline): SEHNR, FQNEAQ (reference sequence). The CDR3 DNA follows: TGTGCCAGCAGCTTAGAGGGCAAATTCTATGGCTACACCTTC. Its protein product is CASSLEGKFYGYTF.

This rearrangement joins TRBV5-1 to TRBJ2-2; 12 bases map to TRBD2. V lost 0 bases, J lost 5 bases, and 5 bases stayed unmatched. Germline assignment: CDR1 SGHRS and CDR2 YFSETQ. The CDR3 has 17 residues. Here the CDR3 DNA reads TGCGCCAGCAGCTTGGGACTAGCGGGAGTCGGGACCGGGGAGCTGTTTTTT. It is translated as CASSLGLAGVGTGELFF.

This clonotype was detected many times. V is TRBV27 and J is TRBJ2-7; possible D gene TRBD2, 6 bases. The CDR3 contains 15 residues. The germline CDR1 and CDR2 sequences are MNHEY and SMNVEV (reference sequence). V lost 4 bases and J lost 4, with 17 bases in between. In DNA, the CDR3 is TGTGCCAGCAGTTCAGCGGCGGGAAGATTTTACGAGCAGTACTTC. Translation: CASSSAAGRFYEQYF.

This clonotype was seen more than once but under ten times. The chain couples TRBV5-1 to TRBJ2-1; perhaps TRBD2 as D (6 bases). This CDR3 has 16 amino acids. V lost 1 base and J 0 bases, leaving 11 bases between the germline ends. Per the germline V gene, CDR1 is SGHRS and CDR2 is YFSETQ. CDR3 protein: CASSLRRGSSYNEQFF. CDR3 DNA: TGCGCCAGCAGCTTGAGGCGGGGCAGCTCCTACAATGAGCAGTTCTTC. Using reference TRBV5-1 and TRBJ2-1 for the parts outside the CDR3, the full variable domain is KAGVTQTPRYLIKTRGQQVTLSCSPISGHRSVSWYQQTPGQGLQFLFEYFSETQRNKGNFPGRFSGRQFSNSRSEMNVSTLELGDSALYLCASSLRRGSSYNEQFFGPGTRLTVL.

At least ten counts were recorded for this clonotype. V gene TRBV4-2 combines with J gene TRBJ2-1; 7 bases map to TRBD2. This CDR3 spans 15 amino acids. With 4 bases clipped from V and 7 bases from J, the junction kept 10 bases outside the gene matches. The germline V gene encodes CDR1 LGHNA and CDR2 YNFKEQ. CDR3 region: CASSLNTPGGNEQFF. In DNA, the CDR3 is TGTGCCAGCAGCCTAAACACGCCCGGGGGGAATGAGCAGTTCTTC.

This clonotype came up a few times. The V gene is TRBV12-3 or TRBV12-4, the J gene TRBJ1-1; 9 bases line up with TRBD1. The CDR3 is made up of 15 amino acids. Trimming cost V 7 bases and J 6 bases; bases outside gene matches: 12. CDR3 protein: CASTGTGKKLPEAFF. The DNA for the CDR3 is TGTGCCAGCACCGGGACAGGGAAGAAATTGCCTGAAGCTTTCTTT.

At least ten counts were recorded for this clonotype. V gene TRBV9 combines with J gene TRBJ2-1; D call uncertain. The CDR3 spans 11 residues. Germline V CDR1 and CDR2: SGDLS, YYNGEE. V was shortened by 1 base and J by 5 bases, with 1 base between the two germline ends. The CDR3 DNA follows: TGTGCCAGCAGCGTAAACAATGAGCAGTTCTTC. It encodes CASSVNNEQFF.

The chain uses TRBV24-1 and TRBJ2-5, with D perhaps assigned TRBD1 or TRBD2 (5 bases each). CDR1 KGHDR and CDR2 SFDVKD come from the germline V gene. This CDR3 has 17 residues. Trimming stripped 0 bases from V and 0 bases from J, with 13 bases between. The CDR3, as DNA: TGTGCCACCAGTGATTTGGGAAAGGGACCGAACCAAGAGACCCAGTACTTC. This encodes CATSDLGKGPNQETQYF.

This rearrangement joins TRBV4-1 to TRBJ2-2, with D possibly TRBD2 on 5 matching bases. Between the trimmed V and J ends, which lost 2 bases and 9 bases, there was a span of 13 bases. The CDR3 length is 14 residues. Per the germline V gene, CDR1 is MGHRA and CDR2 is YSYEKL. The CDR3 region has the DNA TGCGCCAGCAGCCAACTTTGGTCGGGAAGGGAGCTGTTTTTT. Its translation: CASSQLWSGRELFF.

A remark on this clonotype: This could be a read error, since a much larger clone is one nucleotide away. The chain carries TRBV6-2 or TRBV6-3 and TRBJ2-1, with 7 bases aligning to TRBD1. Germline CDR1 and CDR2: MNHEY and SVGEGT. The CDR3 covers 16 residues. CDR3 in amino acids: CASSYFVGTAYNEQSF. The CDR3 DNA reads TGTGCCAGCAGTTACTTCGTCGGGACAGCCTACAATGAGCAGTCCTTC.

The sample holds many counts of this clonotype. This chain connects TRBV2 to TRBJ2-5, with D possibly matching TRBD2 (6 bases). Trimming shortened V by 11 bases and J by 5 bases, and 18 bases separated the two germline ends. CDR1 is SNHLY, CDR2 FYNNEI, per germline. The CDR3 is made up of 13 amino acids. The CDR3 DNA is TGTGCCGGGGACTCGGGCGGGGACGAGACCCAGTACTTC. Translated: CAGDSGGDETQYF.

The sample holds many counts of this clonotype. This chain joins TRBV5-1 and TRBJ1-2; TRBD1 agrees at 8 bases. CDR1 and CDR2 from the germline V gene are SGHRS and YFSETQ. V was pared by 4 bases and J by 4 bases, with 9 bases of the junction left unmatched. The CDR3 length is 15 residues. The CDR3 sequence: CASSPGEDRAYGYTF. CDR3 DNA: TGCGCCAGCAGCCCGGGCGAGGACAGGGCCTATGGCTACACCTTC.

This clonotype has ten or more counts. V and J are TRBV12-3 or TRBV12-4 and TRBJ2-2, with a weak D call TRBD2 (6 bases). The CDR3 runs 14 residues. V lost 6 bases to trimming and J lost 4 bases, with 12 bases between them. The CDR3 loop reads CASRRLEATGELFF. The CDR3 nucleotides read TGTGCCAGCAGGCGACTAGAGGCCACCGGGGAGCTGTTTTTT.

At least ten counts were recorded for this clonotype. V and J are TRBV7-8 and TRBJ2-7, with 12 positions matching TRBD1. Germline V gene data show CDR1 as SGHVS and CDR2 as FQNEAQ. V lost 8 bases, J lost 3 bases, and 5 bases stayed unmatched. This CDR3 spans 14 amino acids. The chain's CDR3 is CASCRDRGHYEQYF. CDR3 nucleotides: TGTGCCAGCTGCCGGGACAGGGGGCACTACGAGCAGTACTTC.

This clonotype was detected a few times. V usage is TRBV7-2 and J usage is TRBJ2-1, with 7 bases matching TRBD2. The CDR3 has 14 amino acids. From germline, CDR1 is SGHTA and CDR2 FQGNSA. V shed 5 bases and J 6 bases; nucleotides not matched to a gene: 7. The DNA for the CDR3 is TGTGCCAGCAGCCCCCCGGGGGGATTCAATGAGCAGTTCTTC. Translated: CASSPPGGFNEQFF.

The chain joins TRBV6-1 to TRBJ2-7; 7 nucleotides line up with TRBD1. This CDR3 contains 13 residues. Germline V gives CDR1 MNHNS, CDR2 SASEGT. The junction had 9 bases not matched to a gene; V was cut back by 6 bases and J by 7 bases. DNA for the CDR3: TGTGCCAGCAGGGGGGACAGTCGAGGTGAGCAGTACTTC. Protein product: CASRGDSRGEQYF.

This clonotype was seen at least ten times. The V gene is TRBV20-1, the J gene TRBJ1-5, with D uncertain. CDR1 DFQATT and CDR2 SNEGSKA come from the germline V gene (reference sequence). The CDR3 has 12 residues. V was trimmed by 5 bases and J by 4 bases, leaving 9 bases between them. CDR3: CSALKKNQPQHF. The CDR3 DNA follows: TGCAGTGCTCTGAAGAAAAATCAGCCCCAGCATTTT.

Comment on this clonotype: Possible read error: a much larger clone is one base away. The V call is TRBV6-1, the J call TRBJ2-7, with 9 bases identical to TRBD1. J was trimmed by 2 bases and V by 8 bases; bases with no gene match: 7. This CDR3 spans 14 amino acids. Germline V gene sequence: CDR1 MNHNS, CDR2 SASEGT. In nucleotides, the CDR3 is TGTGCCAGCGGAGCGACAGGGGGGACCTACGAGCAGTACTTC. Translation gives CASGATGGTYEQYF.

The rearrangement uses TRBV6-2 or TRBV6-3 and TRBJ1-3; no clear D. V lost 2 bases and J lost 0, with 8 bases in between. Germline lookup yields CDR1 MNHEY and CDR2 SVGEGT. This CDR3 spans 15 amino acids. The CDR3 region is CASSYDTDSGNTIYF. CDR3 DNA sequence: TGTGCCAGCAGTTACGATACTGACTCTGGAAACACCATATATTTT.

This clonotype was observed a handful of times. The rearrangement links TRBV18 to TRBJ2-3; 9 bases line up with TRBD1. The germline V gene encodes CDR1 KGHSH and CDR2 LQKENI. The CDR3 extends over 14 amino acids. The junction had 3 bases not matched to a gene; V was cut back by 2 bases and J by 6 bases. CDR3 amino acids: CASSPTGGFDTQYF. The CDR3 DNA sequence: TGTGCCAGCTCACCAACAGGGGGCTTTGATACGCAGTATTTT.

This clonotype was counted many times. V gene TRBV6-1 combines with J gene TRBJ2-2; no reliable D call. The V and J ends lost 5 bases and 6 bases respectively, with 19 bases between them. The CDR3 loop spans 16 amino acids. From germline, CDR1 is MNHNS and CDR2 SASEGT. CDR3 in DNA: TGTGCCAGCAGTCCCCACAAGGGCCTCTTGGCCGGGGAGCTGTTTTTT. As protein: CASSPHKGLLAGELFF.

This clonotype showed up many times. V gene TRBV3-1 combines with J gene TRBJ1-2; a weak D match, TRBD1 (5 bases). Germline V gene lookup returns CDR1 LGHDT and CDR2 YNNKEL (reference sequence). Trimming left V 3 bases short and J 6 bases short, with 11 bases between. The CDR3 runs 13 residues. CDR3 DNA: TGTGCCAGCAGCCAGGACAATGGACATGGCTACACCTTC. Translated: CASSQDNGHGYTF.